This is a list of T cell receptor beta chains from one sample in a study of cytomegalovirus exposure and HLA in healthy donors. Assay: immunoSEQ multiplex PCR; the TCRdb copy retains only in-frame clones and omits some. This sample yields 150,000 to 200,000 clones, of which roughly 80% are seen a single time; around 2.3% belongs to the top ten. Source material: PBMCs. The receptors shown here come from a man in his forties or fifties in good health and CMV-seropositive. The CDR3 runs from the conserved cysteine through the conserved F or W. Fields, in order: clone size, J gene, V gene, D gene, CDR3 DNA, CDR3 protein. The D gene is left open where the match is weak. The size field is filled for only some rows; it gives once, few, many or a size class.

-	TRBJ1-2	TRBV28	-	TGTGCCAGCAGTTCCAGGGACTATGGCTACACCTTC	CASSSRDYGYTF
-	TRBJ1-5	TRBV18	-	TGTGCCAGCTCAGTACAGGGAGGCAATCAGCCCCAGCATTTT	CASSVQGGNQPQHF
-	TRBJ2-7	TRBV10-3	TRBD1	TGTGCCATCAGAGGGACAGGGACCCACGAGCAGTACTTC	CAIRGTGTHEQYF
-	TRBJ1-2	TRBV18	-	TGTGCCAGCTCCCCCCGGGTCTTTTATGGCTACACCTTC	CASSPRVFYGYTF
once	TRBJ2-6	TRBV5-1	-	TGCGCCAGCAGCTCCGGGTCTAATGGGGCCAACGTCCTGACTTTC	CASSSGSNGANVLTF
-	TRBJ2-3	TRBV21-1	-	TGTGCCAGCAGCACCCGGGACAGGGGGCAGACAGATACGCAGTATTTT	CASSTRDRGQTDTQYF
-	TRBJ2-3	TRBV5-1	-	TGCGCCAGCAGCTTGGGAACTCATACGCAGTATTTT	CASSLGTHTQYF
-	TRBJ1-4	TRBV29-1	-	TGCAGCGTTGGGGGGGAGAGAACAACTAATGAAAAACTGTTTTTT	CSVGGERTTNEKLFF
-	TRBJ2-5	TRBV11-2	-	TGTGCCAGCACCGGATCCCGGGTGACCCAGTACTTC	CASTGSRVTQYF
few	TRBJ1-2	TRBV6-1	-	TGTGCCAGCATATTAAGAGTGAGGGATGGCTACACCTTC	CASILRVRDGYTF